The 15 T cell receptor beta chains below were found in one sample sequenced in a study of Ad26.COV2.S vaccination and SARS-CoV-2 variants. Generated by immunoSEQ multiplex PCR, the TCRdb table keeps only in-frame clones and is missing some. Of 350,000 to 600,000 clones in the sample, about 89% were seen once. Treatment of the sample: about 20 received Ad26.COV2.S at low or high dose, single or two shots; about 5 received placebo; per-sample allocation not given. Repertoires come from day 63 after the first vaccine or placebo injection. Specimen: peripheral blood, collected in a trial of Ad26.COV2.S vaccine versus placebo. The receptor set was obtained from a person aged 18-60 years who received the Ad26.COV2.S COVID-19 vaccine or a placebo.

The chain is built from TRBV10-3 and TRBJ1-1; possible D gene TRBD1, 6 bases. CDR1 and CDR2 (germline): ENHRY, SYGVKD. Trimming shortened V by 4 bases and J by 0 bases, and 18 bases separated the two germline ends. The CDR3 contains 17 residues. CDR3 bases: TGTGCCATCAGTGTGGGGGGGACAATTCAAATGAACACTGAAGCTTTCTTT. Translation gives CAISVGGTIQMNTEAFF.

The chain combines TRBV6-5 with TRBJ1-5; D unresolved. This CDR3 contains 14 residues. V lost 8 bases and J 0 bases, leaving 11 bases between the germline ends. Per germline, CDR1 MNHEY and CDR2 SVGAGI. The CDR3 nucleotides read TGTGCCAGCGGGAACCCGTATAGCAATCAGCCCCAGCATTTT. Translating gives CASGNPYSNQPQHF.

V is TRBV4-3 and J is TRBJ2-7, with D possibly being TRBD2 (5 bases). V gave up 4 bases and J gave up 2 bases, with 15 bases separating them. The CDR3 has 15 residues. The germline V gene encodes CDR1 LGHNA and CDR2 YSLEER. The CDR3 here is CASSPSAETTYEQYF. CDR3 nucleotide sequence: TGCGCCAGCAGCCCATCGGCAGAGACTACCTACGAGCAGTACTTC.

The rearrangement joins TRBV28 to TRBJ2-7; TRBD2 is a possible D gene (5 bases). Germline values: CDR1 MDHEN, CDR2 SYDVKM. V lost 2 bases to trimming and J lost 2 bases, with 13 bases between them. This CDR3 has 15 amino acids. DNA for the CDR3: TGTGCCAGCAGTTTAGGAGGTGTCTCCGCCTACGAGCAGTACTTC. Translated, it gives CASSLGGVSAYEQYF.

The chain links TRBV5-1 to TRBJ1-2, with D perhaps TRBD1 (5 bases). The ends were cut back, 5 bases at V and 2 bases at J, with 13 bases in the middle. The CDR3 consists of 14 residues. The V gene's germline CDR1 is SGHRS and CDR2 YFSETQ. The CDR3 spells CASSELEGNYGYTF. CDR3 coding DNA: TGCGCCAGCAGTGAACTAGAGGGGAACTATGGCTACACCTTC.

Concerning this clone itself: This sample includes further DNA sequences coding for the same CDR3. The chain has TRBV28 and TRBJ1-6, with D tentatively TRBD1 (6 bases). The CDR3 sequence is 12 residues long. V was clipped by 4 bases and J by 10 bases, with 8 bases between them. CDR1 is MDHEN, CDR2 SYDVKM, per germline. The CDR3 DNA reads as TGTGCCAGCAGTTCAGGGGTCTCACCCCTCCACTTT. It is translated as CASSSGVSPLHF. Supplemented by reference TRBV28 and TRBJ1-6, the full variable domain reads DVKVTQSSRYLVKRTGEKVFLECVQDMDHENMFWYRQDPGLGLRLIYFSYDVKMKEKGDIPEGYSVSREKKERFSLILESASTNQTSMYLCASSSGVSPLHFGNGTRLTVT.

The J gene is TRBJ1-2, the V gene TRBV4-3, with no clear D. V lost 0 bases, J lost 3 bases, and 11 bases lay in between. The CDR3 spans 15 residues. Germline assignment: CDR1 LGHNA and CDR2 YSLEER. CDR3 in DNA: TGCGCCAGCAGCCAAGAGGGTGCAGCCGACTATGGCTACACCTTC. Translated, it gives CASSQEGAADYGYTF.

The chain links TRBV3-1 (or the pseudogene TRBV3-2) to TRBJ2-5; 12 bases are a match to TRBD2. CDR1 is LGHDT and CDR2 is YNNKEL in the germline V gene (reference sequence). The J segment lost 9 bases and the V segment lost 1 base, leaving 3 bases of the junction unmatched. CDR3 size: 14 residues. CDR3 residues: CASSQGSSGGAQYF. The CDR3 nucleotides read TGTGCCAGCAGCCAAGGTTCTAGCGGGGGGGCCCAGTACTTC.

The chain is built from TRBV27 and TRBJ2-1, with TRBD1 as a possible D gene (5 bases). The germline V gene has CDR1 MNHEY and CDR2 SMNVEV (reference sequence). The V gene lost 5 bases and the J gene lost 4 bases, with 15 bases spanning the gap. The CDR3 is 15 residues long. Here the CDR3 DNA reads TGTGCCAGCAGTCTCCCCAGACAGAATTACAATGAGCAGTTCTTC. Protein: CASSLPRQNYNEQFF.

V and J are TRBV7-2 and TRBJ1-1; 7 nucleotides align to TRBD1. From germline, CDR1 is SGHTA and CDR2 FQGNSA. CDR3 length equals 14 residues. The trim removed 2 bases at V and 4 bases at J, leaving 4 bases unmatched. The CDR3, as DNA: TGTGCCAGCAGCTTAACGACAGGGTTCACTGAAGCTTTCTTT. Residues: CASSLTTGFTEAFF.

The chain employs TRBV30 and TRBJ1-5; TRBD1 matches at 8 bases. In germline, CDR1 is GTSNPN, CDR2 SVGIG (reference sequence). The CDR3 has 12 residues. J was trimmed by 13 bases and V by 0 bases; bases with no gene match: 5. The CDR3 reads CAWSVLGQEQHF. The CDR3 DNA is TGTGCCTGGAGTGTACTGGGACAGGAACAGCATTTT.

This sequence joins TRBV18 and TRBJ1-2; TRBD1 is a possible D gene (6 bases). Trimming cost V 3 bases and J 5 bases, with 16 bases left between them. Germline V gene sequence: CDR1 KGHSH, CDR2 LQKENI. The CDR3 sequence is 15 residues long. CDR3 sequence (DNA): TGTGCCAGCTCACCCACCGGGACACCGGGGTATGGCTACACCTTC. Protein: CASSPTGTPGYGYTF.

The chain has TRBV19 and TRBJ1-6; TRBD1 aligns across 9 bases. This CDR3 has 15 residues. The ends lost 4 bases at V and 11 bases at J; junction bases unmatched: 9. Germline V gene lookup returns CDR1 LNHDA and CDR2 SQIVND (reference sequence). CDR3 nucleotide sequence: TGTGCCAGTAGTAAGAGGACAGGGGATGTTCCACCCCTCCACTTT. Translated, it gives CASSKRTGDVPPLHF.

The V and J genes are TRBV9 and TRBJ2-5; D ambiguous. Per the germline V gene, CDR1 is SGDLS and CDR2 is YYNGEE. Trimming took off 0 bases at V and 5 bases at J, with 17 bases between the two ends. The length of the CDR3 is 16 residues. This CDR3 reads CASSVGVGPVGETQYF. In nucleotides, the CDR3 is TGTGCCAGCAGCGTAGGCGTGGGCCCCGTCGGGGAGACCCAGTACTTC.

This clone has a single count. The chain couples TRBV27 to TRBJ2-2; 15 bases are shared with TRBD2. The germline gives CDR1 MNHEY, CDR2 SMNVEV (reference sequence). Trimming took 2 bases from V and 5 from J; bases not matched to a gene: 6. The CDR3 has 18 residues. CDR3 nucleotide sequence: TGTGCCAGCAGTTTAATGGGACTAGCGGGAGGTGTTACCGGGGAGCTGTTTTTT. As protein: CASSLMGLAGGVTGELFF.